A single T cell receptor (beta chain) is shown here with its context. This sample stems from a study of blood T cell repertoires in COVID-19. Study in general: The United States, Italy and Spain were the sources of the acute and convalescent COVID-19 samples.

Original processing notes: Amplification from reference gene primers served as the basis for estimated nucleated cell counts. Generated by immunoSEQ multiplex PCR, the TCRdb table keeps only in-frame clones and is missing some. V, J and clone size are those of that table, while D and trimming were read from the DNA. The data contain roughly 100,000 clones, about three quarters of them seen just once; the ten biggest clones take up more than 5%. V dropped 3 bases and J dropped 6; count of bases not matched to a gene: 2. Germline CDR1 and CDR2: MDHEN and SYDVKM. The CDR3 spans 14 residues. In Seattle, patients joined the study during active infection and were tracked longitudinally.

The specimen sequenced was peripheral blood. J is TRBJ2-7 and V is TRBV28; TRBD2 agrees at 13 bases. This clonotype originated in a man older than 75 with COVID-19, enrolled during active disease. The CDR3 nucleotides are TGTGCCAGCAGTTTTGGACTAGCGGGAGTCGAGCAGTACTTC. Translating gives CASSFGLAGVEQYF.